The TCR beta chain described here comes from a study of CD8+CD57+ T cells in acquired aplastic anemia. Background on the study: DNA recovered from sorted CD4+ and CD8+ cells had a mean of approximately 3.2 ug.

CDR1 and CDR2 (germline): MGHDK, SYGVNS. V was pared by 4 bases and J by 4 bases, with 6 bases of the junction left unmatched. The CDR3 spans 16 residues. For this clonotype: Its antigen is currently unknown.

The TCR beta profiling, which covered VDJ combination and CDR3 sequence, was carried out using genomic DNA as the template. TCRdb re-called the reads with MiXCR, one entry per CDR3 protein. The sample shows 80,000 or so distinct CDR3 sequences, about 70% of them seen only once. Study-level points and caveats: Patients shared 25 to 35 CD8+ CDR3 sequences with controls. Between the patient and control groups, CD8+ Simpson's diversity did not differ significantly.

It was patients with CD8+CD57+ cell expansion by flow cytometry who were chosen for sequencing. Patients had received no therapy at the time of blood sampling. Sequencing was carried out using sorted CD4+, CD8+, or CD8+CD57+ T cells (not recorded which) from PBMCs. The clonotype was recovered from a human donor with aplastic anemia. The gene calls are TRBV25-1 and TRBJ2-1; TRBD2 agrees at 11 bases. The CDR3 sequence: CASSVLAGGTYNEQFF. CDR3 sequence (DNA): TGTGCCAGCAGTGTTCTAGCGGGAGGAACGTACAATGAGCAGTTCTTC.